This T cell receptor (beta chain) was recovered during a study of OX40 agonist ivuxolimab in advanced cancers. Study-wide context: From about 23 to 85 years was the age range, with a mean of around 54 years, and approximately 84% were male. Partial responses were achieved by three patients, one with hepatocellular carcinoma and two with cutaneous melanoma.

Method: immunoSEQ multiplex PCR; TCRdb's copy keeps in-frame clones and lacks some. This table has about 65,000 clones, approximately 89% appearing once. The CDR3 is made up of 16 amino acids. V dropped 0 bases and J dropped 3; count of bases not matched to a gene: 9. Germline-derived CDR1 and CDR2 are GTSNPN and SVGIG (reference sequence). The chain combines TRBV30 with TRBJ2-7; 9 nucleotides line up with TRBD1. Specimen: CD4+ or CD8+ T cells sorted from blood, collected in a trial of the OX40 agonist ivuxolimab. This receptor was identified in an adult with an advanced solid tumor such as melanoma, head and neck, liver or kidney cancer. CDR3 sequence (DNA): TGTGCCTGGAGTGTATTGCCGACAGGGGGGAACTACGAGCAGTACTTC. This encodes CAWSVLPTGGNYEQYF.